Described below is a single T cell receptor beta chain sequence and its context. V was shortened by 6 bases and J by 1 base, with 9 bases between the two germline ends. Germline CDR1 and CDR2: SGHTA and FQGNSA. This CDR3 spans 13 amino acids. This specimen belongs to a study of cytomegalovirus exposure and HLA in healthy donors. 13 Jbeta primers and 60 Vbeta primers were used for the PCR. The assay was immunoSEQ multiplex PCR, and TCRdb's table has in-frame clones only and misses some. Of some 150,000 clones in the sample, 80% to 90% were seen once. This rearrangement joins TRBV7-2 to TRBJ1-1, with a tentative D call TRBD1 (5 bases). The sequenced material came from PBMCs. This sequence originates from a woman between 45 and 60 years old in good health and CMV-seronegative. CDR3 coding DNA: TGTGCCAGCAGTTTGCAGGGGAACACTGAAGCTTTCTTT. Residues: CASSLQGNTEAFF.